What follows is one T cell receptor beta chain and its context. Its antigen is not identified. The data belong to a study of T cell responses to AZD1222 COVID-19 vaccine. Overall study results and limits: It was only a handful of AZD1222 recipients who were seropositive at baseline. Researchers report vaccine-associated CD4 TCRs spanning spike, with dominance at 160-218 and 743-854. Within unmutated variant regions lay the reported targets of nearly half of spike-specific TCRs.

Produced via immunoSEQ multiplex PCR; TCRdb's table is partial and in-frame only. The sample contains tens of thousands of clones, about 88% of which appear only once. The specimen comprised peripheral blood, sampled 28 days after the second AZD1222 dose. This clonotype was obtained from an adult who received the AZD1222 COVID-19 vaccine.

CDR3 DNA: TGTGCCAGCAGCCCAAATAGCGGGTTGAACACCGGGGAGCTGTTTTTT. Its protein product is CASSPNSGLNTGELFF. V usage is TRBV5-5 and J usage is TRBJ2-2, with 7 bases that match TRBD2. The CDR3 loop spans 16 amino acids. Germline-derived CDR1 and CDR2 are SGHKS and YYEKEE (reference sequence). Trimming removed 4 bases from V and 1 base from J; junction bases left unmatched: 7.